This T cell receptor (beta chain) originates from a study of CD8 T cells in Susac syndrome. RNA in amounts of roughly 0.5 to 1 ug was reverse transcribed with random hexamers. A multiplex approach, immunoSEQ multiplex PCR, amplified TCR beta CDR3 across 54 Vbeta and 13 Jbeta. TCRdb reprocessed the immunoSEQ multiplex PCR reads with MiXCR, giving one entry per CDR3 protein. The profile covers approximately 68,000 distinct CDR3 sequences, with about 95% appearing a single time and 0.35% to 0.4% taken by the ten largest. This CDR3 contains 14 residues. Germline V gene lookup returns CDR1 MNHEY and CDR2 SVGEGT. V lost 10 bases, J lost 3 bases, and 8 bases stayed unmatched. Comments on this clonotype: The antigen is unknown.

The authors negatively isolated CD8+ and CD4+ T cells and FACS-enriched TEMRA cells. Study results and caveats: It was acknowledged in the study that its TCR sequencing and HLA analysis involved a relatively small number of individuals.

The sequence derives from a human donor with multiple sclerosis. The rearrangement links TRBV6-2 or TRBV6-3 to TRBJ2-7, with TRBD2 matching over 11 bases. The sample comprised CD8+ T cells from PBMCs. The CDR3 is CATLSTSGIYEQYF. CDR3 in DNA: TGTGCCACCCTATCGACTAGCGGGATCTACGAGCAGTACTTC.